This record looks at one T cell receptor (beta chain) sequence and its context. Generated by immunoSEQ multiplex PCR, the TCRdb table keeps only in-frame clones and is missing some. Of some 250,000 clones in the sample, roughly 80% are singletons; the top ten hold around 7.5%. These data are taken from a study of blood T cell repertoires in COVID-19. Study summary: The study drew acute and convalescent COVID-19 samples from the United States, Italy and Spain.

Germline V lookup: CDR1 GTSNPN, CDR2 SVGIG (reference sequence). V was shortened by 3 bases and J by 5 bases, with 13 bases between the two germline ends. CDR3 length: 13 residues. This chain connects TRBV30 to TRBJ1-2; D perhaps matches TRBD1 (5 bases). Sequencing used peripheral blood. The receptor was derived from a woman older than 75 with COVID-19, enrolled during active disease. CDR3 amino acids: CAWSTWGGYGYTF. Here the CDR3 DNA reads TGTGCCTGGAGCACATGGGGCGGTTATGGCTACACCTTC. Combining the CDR3 with reference TRBV30 and TRBJ1-2 gives the whole variable domain SQTIHQWPATLVQPVGSPLSLECTVEGTSNPNLYWYRQAAGRGLQLLFYSVGIGQISSEVPQNLSASRPQDRQFILSSKKLLLSDSGFYLCAWSTWGGYGYTFGSGTRLTVV.